The T cell receptor (beta chain) described here comes from a study of Graves' ophthalmopathy and Graves' hyperthyroidism (dated by TCRdb to 2017 to 2018). At the level of the whole study: Peripheral blood samples were taken at the time of initial diagnosis, before any treatment was given. To tell Graves' ophthalmopathy apart from Graves' hyperthyroidism, and to predict which patients would progress to ophthalmopathy, the study relied on TCR beta repertoire signatures. In a handful of hyperthyroidism patients, the T-cell repertoires found in thyroid tissue were compared with those found in blood. Following sampling, methimazole starting at 30 mg daily was administered to hyperthyroidism patients, and high-dose intravenous methylprednisolone was administered to ophthalmopathy patients. The 100 or so discovery patients were randomly split 7:3 into training and test sets. An independent validation cohort was composed of approximately 19 hyperthyroidism patients and more than 15 patients who later progressed from hyperthyroidism to ophthalmopathy. In total, approximately 130 blood samples were TCR-sequenced: around 42 ophthalmopathy, under 80 hyperthyroidism and around 17 hyperthyroidism-to-ophthalmopathy patients. To explore V-J signatures that separate ophthalmopathy from hyperthyroidism, a discovery set of 95 to 100 patients was enrolled, consisting of more than 40 with ophthalmopathy and roughly 57 with stable hyperthyroidism. On the study overall, not on this receptor specifically: In validation, the model predicted ophthalmopathy progression with about 64% sensitivity and approximately 75% specificity; more than ten predicted patients were CT-confirmed with GO in a median of approximately six months. Most expanded thyroid clonotypes with frequency above 0.001 were also detected in blood, suggesting blood repertoires may reflect the thyroid immune response. Sample size was not statistically predetermined, and group allocation was not concealed from the investigators. The 13-signature model separated ophthalmopathy from stable hyperthyroidism with 85% to 90% sensitivity and about 81% specificity in cross-validation, and 80%/75% in the test set.

Via the germline V gene, CDR1 is MNHEY and CDR2 SVGAGI. Relative to germline, V is 9 bases shorter and J is 1 base shorter, with 12 bases between their ends. The CDR3 sequence holds 13 residues, the cysteine and phenylalanine included. Kept here is only the CDR3 DNA, which spans 39 bases and is read in frame from base 1. The table lists this clonotype with many counts. Its antigen remains unidentified. The input lacks base qualities; no much larger clone sits a single base away. Ophthalmopathy patients had moderately to severely active disease, Clinical Activity Score of at least 3, NOSPECS grade of at least 4, and disease duration under 3 months. Patients were excluded if they had other autoimmune diseases, uncontrolled infections, pregnancy or lactation. Diagnosis relied on clinical symptoms, serum thyroxine, TRAb, thyroid ultrasound and orbital computed tomography. PBMCs were isolated from 7.5 to 10 ml of fresh peripheral blood by Ficoll-Paque density gradient centrifugation. Trizol reagent was used to extract the total RNA, and its quality was then checked on an Agilent 2100 Bioanalyzer.

For repertoire sequencing, TCR beta CDR3 regions were amplified from RNA transcripts. HTBI primers and the Qiagen OneStep RT-PCR kit were used in a first-round RT-PCR, which was followed by a second-round multiplex PCR, size selection and purification. The libraries underwent paired-end sequencing with 100 bp reads on an Illumina HiSeq2000. From the authors' description of their analysis: SOAPnuke was used to process the reads, throwing out any read that had adapters, had uncalled bases, had a mean Phred below 15, or lacked an exact constant-primer or identifier match. COPE v1.2.5 was used to merge the high-quality paired reads. Each unique nucleotide sequence was defined as a clonotype, and clonotypes were aligned to IMGT TRB V, D and J references with MiTCR v1.1. The analysis was limited to V-J combinations with a frequency above 0.0001, which together covered roughly 99% of the repertoires. A TCR clonal expansion and chaos score per V-J combination was defined as the ratio of F50 clonal expansion to chaos observed in the TCRdist matrix. Welch's t-statistics and random forest were used to reduce the features to about 12 V-J combinations, which were then used as input to a naive Bayes classifier. The similarity between thyroid and blood repertoires was quantified using the Morisita-Horn index. Through fastp at Q25 and MiXCR, TCRdb rebuilt clones from the public reads, retaining in-frame beta chains. Each CDR3 protein appears once, grouped with its most common genes and DNA. TCRdb, not the original authors, processed these V and J calls. This sample has about 480,000 distinct CDR3 sequences in its table, and approximately 15% of those were observed once. Of the sample, about a tenth is held by the ten largest clones.

This TCR was sampled from a woman between 25 and 40 years old with Graves' ophthalmopathy. Donor details come from another sample of the same person, matched by shared clones. Input material: blood. This sequence uses TRBV6-5 and TRBJ1-2; the D gene is perhaps TRBD1, on 5 matching bases. The CDR3 protein sequence reads: CASLTESNYGYTF. The sequenced DNA is TGTGCCAGTTTGACAGAAAGTAACTATGGCTACACCTTC.